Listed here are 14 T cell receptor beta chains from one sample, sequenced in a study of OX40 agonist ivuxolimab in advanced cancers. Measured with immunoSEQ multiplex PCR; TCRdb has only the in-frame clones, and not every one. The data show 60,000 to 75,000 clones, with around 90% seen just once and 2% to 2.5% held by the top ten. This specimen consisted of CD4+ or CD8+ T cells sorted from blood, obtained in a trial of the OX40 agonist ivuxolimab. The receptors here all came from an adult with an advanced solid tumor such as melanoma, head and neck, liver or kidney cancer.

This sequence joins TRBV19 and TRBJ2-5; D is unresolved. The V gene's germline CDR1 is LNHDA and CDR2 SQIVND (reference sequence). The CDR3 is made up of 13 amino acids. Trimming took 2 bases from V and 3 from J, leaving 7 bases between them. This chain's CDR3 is CASSINSKETQYF. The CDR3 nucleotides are TGTGCCAGTAGTATAAACAGCAAAGAGACCCAGTACTTC.

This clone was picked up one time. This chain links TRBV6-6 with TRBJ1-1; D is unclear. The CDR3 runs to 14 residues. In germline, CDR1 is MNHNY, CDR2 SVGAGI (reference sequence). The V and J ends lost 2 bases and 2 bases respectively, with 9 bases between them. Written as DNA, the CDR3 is TGTGCCAGCAGTTACGATCGAGTAAACACTGAAGCTTTCTTT. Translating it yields CASSYDRVNTEAFF.

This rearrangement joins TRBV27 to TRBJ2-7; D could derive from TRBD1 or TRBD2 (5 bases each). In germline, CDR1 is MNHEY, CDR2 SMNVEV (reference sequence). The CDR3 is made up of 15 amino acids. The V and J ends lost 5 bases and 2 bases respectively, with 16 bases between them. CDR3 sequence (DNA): TGTGCCAGCAGTCCCCAGGGAGAAGTGCCCTACGAGCAGTACTTC. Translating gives CASSPQGEVPYEQYF.

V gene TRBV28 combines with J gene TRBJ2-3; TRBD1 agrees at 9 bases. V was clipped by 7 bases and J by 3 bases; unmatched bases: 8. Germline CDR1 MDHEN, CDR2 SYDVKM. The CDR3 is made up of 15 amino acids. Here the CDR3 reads CASNRPGTGTDTQYF. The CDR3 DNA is TGTGCCAGCAACCGACCCGGGACAGGGACAGATACGCAGTATTTT. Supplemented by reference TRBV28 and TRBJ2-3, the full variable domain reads DVKVTQSSRYLVKRTGEKVFLECVQDMDHENMFWYRQDPGLGLRLIYFSYDVKMKEKGDIPEGYSVSREKKERFSLILESASTNQTSMYLCASNRPGTGTDTQYFGPGTRLTVL.

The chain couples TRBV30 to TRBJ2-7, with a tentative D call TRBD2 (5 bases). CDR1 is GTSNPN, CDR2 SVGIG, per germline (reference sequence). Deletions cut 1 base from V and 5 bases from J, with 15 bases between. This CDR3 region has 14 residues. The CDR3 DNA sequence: TGTGCCTGGAGTGAAGGAGGCGTTTGGGACGAGCAGTACTTC. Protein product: CAWSEGGVWDEQYF.

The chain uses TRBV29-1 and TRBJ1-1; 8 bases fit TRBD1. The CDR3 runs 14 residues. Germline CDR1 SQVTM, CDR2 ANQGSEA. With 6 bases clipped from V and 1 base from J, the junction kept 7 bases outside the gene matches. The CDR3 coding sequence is TGCAGCGTCAACCGGGGGACAGGGAACACTGAAGCTTTCTTT. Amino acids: CSVNRGTGNTEAFF.

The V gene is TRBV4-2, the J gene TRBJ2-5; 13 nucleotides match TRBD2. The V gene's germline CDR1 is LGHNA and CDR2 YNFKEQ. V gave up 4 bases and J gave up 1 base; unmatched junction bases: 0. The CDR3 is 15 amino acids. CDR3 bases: TGTGCCAGCAGCCGACTAGCGGGGGGCCAAGAGACCCAGTACTTC. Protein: CASSRLAGGQETQYF.

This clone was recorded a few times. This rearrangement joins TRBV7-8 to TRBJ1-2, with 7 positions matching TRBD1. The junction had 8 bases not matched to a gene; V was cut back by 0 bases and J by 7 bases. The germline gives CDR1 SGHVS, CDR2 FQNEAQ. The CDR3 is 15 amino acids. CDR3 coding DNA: TGTGCCAGCAGCTTAGCGGGCAGGGGGTTGGGTGGCTACACCTTC. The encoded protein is CASSLAGRGLGGYTF.

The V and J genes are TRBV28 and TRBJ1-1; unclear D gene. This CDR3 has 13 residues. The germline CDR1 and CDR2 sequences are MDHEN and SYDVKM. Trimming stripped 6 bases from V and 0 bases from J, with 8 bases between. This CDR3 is CASRGSMNTEAFF. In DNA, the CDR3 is TGTGCCAGCAGAGGGAGCATGAACACTGAAGCTTTCTTT.

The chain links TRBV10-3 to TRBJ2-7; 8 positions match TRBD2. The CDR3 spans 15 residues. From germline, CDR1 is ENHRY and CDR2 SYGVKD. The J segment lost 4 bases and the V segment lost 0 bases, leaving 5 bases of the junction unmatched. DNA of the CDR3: TGTGCCATCAGTGAGTCGACCCTAGCGGGTTACGAGCAGTACTTC. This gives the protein CAISESTLAGYEQYF.

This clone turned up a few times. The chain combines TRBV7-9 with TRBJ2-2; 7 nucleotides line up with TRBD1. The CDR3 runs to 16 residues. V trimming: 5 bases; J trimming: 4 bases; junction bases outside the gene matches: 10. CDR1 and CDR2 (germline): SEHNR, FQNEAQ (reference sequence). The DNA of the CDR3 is TGTGCCAGCAGCCGACCTGAGACAGGGCTCACCGGGGAGCTGTTTTTT. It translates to CASSRPETGLTGELFF.

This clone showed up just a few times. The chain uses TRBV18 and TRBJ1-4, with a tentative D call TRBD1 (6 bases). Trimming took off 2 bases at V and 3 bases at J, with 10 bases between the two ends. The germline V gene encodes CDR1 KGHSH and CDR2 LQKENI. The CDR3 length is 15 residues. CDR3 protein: CASSPVNRANEKLFF. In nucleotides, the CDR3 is TGTGCCAGCTCACCAGTGAACAGGGCTAATGAAAAACTGTTTTTT.

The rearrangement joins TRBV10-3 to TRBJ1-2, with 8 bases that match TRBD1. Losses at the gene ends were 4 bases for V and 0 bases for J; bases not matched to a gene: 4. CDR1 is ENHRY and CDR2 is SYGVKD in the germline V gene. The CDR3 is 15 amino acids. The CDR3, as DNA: TGTGCCATCAGTGGCCGGGACAGGTCTAACTATGGCTACACCTTC. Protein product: CAISGRDRSNYGYTF.

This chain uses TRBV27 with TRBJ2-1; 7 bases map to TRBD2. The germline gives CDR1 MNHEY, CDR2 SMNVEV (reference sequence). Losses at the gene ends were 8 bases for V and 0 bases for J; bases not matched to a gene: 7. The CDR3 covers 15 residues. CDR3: CASGLSGDSYNEQFF. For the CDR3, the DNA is TGTGCCAGCGGGTTGAGCGGGGACTCCTACAATGAGCAGTTCTTC.